The TCR beta chain described here comes from a study of beta chain features in type 1 diabetes. Whole-study findings and limits: When cDNA is sequenced, cells with high TCR expression could be over-represented. All four CD4+ subsets of Type 1 diabetes patients contained TCRB CDR3s that were moderately but significantly shorter.

Every isolated RNA sample was fully reverse transcribed, so sequencing captured expressed TCRB transcripts. Read counts averaged roughly 3.7 million for samples of naive, central memory and regulatory T cells. The assay was immunoSEQ multiplex PCR, and TCRdb's table has in-frame clones only and misses some. The sample yields some 150,000 clones, under 11% seen once. About this clone itself: The antigen is unknown.

This CDR3 is built from 14 residues. Between the trimmed V and J ends, which lost 6 bases and 0 bases, there was a span of 9 bases. Germline V CDR1 and CDR2: SNHLY, FYNNEI. CD45RO/CCR7/CD25/CD127/CD95/CD27 staining was used to isolate CD4+ naive, central memory, regulatory and stem cell-like memory cells by sorting. This TCR came from a man between 18 and 35 years old in good health. Input material: naive CD4+ T cells from blood. The chain has TRBV2 and TRBJ1-5, with D perhaps TRBD1 (6 bases). In DNA, the CDR3 is TGTGCCAGCAGAGGGGGAGATAGCAATCAGCCCCAGCATTTT. Its protein is CASRGGDSNQPQHF.